Listed below are T cell receptor beta chains from one sample, sequenced in a study of blood T cell repertoires in COVID-19. The data were produced by immunoSEQ multiplex PCR, yet TCRdb's version contains in-frame clones alone and is incomplete. The sample lists a few hundred thousand clones, approximately 93% occurring once. What was sequenced was PBMCs or T cells enriched from blood (not recorded which). Receptors were obtained from a woman in her forties who had been exposed to COVID-19. Both conserved end residues are part of each CDR3.

j_call v_call cdr3_aa
TRBJ1-1 TRBV2 CASFYRGMNTEAFF
TRBJ2-1 TRBV5-6 CASSLSGTGTKEQFF
TRBJ1-2 TRBV19 CASSTGVDYGYTF
TRBJ2-1 TRBV6-2/TRBV6-3 CASSSGQYNEQFF
TRBJ1-6 TRBV7-8 CASSLGGTDSPLHF
TRBJ2-2 TRBV3-1/TRBV3-2 CASSQVPGLAGGELFF
TRBJ1-5 TRBV6-2/TRBV6-3 CASSYPGRGNQPQHF
TRBJ2-7 TRBV6-2/TRBV6-3 CASSPRGGAYEQYF
TRBJ2-5 TRBV25-1 CASSPHSGSGETQYF
TRBJ2-7 TRBV5-6 CASSLGAGGAPYEQYF
TRBJ1-3 TRBV18 CASSMSVSGNTIYF
TRBJ1-3 TRBV6-5 CASNMSDKPGTIYF
TRBJ1-6 TRBV14 CASSHRTGVFNNSPLHF
TRBJ1-2 TRBV19 CASSRRTGTQGYGYTF
TRBJ2-5 TRBV5-1 CASSLVGGGQETQYF
TRBJ1-4 TRBV7-6 CASSLAWRQGVGKLFF
TRBJ2-3 TRBV19 CASSTRGSGPDTQYF
TRBJ2-2 TRBV11-3 CASAGGRGTGELFF
TRBJ1-5 TRBV2 CASRQEINQPQHF
TRBJ1-1 TRBV12-3/TRBV12-4 CASSLTENTEAFF
TRBJ2-1 TRBV30 CAWTGGTRPDNEQFF
TRBJ2-7 TRBV19 CASSIGSEEGTGGF
TRBJ1-1 TRBV11-2 CASSLDPNRANTEAFF
TRBJ2-7 TRBV6-5 CASHFDFSTYEQYF
TRBJ1-1 TRBV5-4 CASSLVRGLGNTEAFF
TRBJ2-1 TRBV3-1/TRBV3-2 CASSQVTVFGGSYNEQFF
TRBJ2-1 TRBV10-1 CASRGTSDYSEQFF
TRBJ2-5 TRBV7-9 CASSERTSGGALETQYF
TRBJ2-1 TRBV7-9 CASSLGTSGRMDEQFF
TRBJ1-3 TRBV30 CAWRARAGNTIYF
TRBJ2-7 TRBV13 CASSITGYEQYF
TRBJ2-1 TRBV7-2 CASSSLPQGLGSYNEQFF
TRBJ1-1 TRBV19 CASSRPGAILMNTEAFF
TRBJ2-2 TRBV5-1 CASASLGLALTGELFF
TRBJ2-7 TRBV5-6 CASSSSLAIPYEQYF
TRBJ2-1 TRBV18 CASSPRTSGFYNEQFF
TRBJ1-1 TRBV7-2 CASSFLTVQGRAFF
TRBJ1-1 TRBV30 CAWSGGSGTEAFF
TRBJ1-1 TRBV6-2/TRBV6-3 CASSYSRTGFTEAFF
TRBJ2-1 TRBV6-1 CASSGRLAGDGGGSYNEQFF